This entry lists 25 T cell receptor beta chains sequenced from one sample in a study of T cell changes during pregnancy in multiple sclerosis. The protocol was immunoSEQ multiplex PCR, while the TCRdb copy is restricted to in-frame clones and leaves out a portion. The table lists roughly 62,000 clones, about 89% of them singletons. The starting material was peripheral blood, obtained in the first trimester of pregnancy. These TCRs come from a female donor with multiple sclerosis, enrolled in a pregnancy study.

The chain employs TRBV5-1 and TRBJ2-1; 8 bases match TRBD1. After removal of 4 bases from V and 1 base from J, the junction contained 7 bases not matched to a gene. The CDR3 contains 16 residues. The germline V gene has CDR1 SGHRS and CDR2 YFSETQ. The DNA for the CDR3 is TGCGCCAGCAGCGATCCCGACAGGGGTTCCTACAATGAGCAGTTCTTC. It yields the protein CASSDPDRGSYNEQFF.

The J gene is TRBJ2-7, the V gene TRBV19; maybe TRBD2 (5 bases). Germline values: CDR1 LNHDA, CDR2 SQIVND (reference sequence). V was trimmed by 3 bases and J by 7 bases, leaving 13 bases between them. The CDR3 loop spans 13 amino acids. CDR3 loop: CASSMVGSGEQYF. The DNA of the CDR3 is TGTGCCAGTAGTATGGTGGGTTCGGGGGAGCAGTACTTC.

This clone was counted a few times. The chain is built from TRBV19 and TRBJ1-1, with unresolved D. Trimming stripped 5 bases from V and 1 base from J, with 14 bases between. The CDR3 is 15 residues long. CDR1 and CDR2 from the germline V gene are LNHDA and SQIVND (reference sequence). The CDR3, as DNA: TGTGCCAGTAGTGAGGGCCGGCAGGCGAACACTGAAGCTTTCTTT. Translation gives CASSEGRQANTEAFF. Filled out from reference TRBV19 and TRBJ1-1, the complete variable domain reads DGGITQSPKYLFRKEGQNVTLSCEQNLNHDAMYWYRQDPGQGLRLIYYSQIVNDFQKGDIAEGYSVSREKKESFPLTVTSAQKNPTAFYLCASSEGRQANTEAFFGQGTRLTVV.

This chain joins TRBV19 and TRBJ2-2; TRBD2 matches 7 bases. Germline-derived CDR1 and CDR2 are LNHDA and SQIVND (reference sequence). V lost 3 bases and J lost 6; bases outside the gene matches: 10. The length of the CDR3 is 16 residues. For the CDR3, the DNA is TGTGCCAGTAGTATGGGTAGTGGCGGGAGCCCCGGGGAGCTGTTTTTT. Translated, it gives CASSMGSGGSPGELFF.

The chain carries TRBV27 and TRBJ2-3; 7 bases are shared with TRBD1. J lost 4 bases, V lost 5 bases, and 12 bases had no gene match. Germline CDR1 and CDR2: MNHEY and SMNVEV (reference sequence). This CDR3 comprises 16 residues. CDR3 sequence: CASSETRAGGPDTQYF. The DNA of the CDR3 is TGTGCCAGCAGTGAAACTCGGGCAGGGGGTCCAGATACGCAGTATTTT.

The V gene is TRBV11-3, the J gene TRBJ2-5, with D tentatively TRBD2 (6 bases). Germline V CDR1 and CDR2: SGHNT, YENEEA. V was cut by 1 base and J by 2 bases, with 8 bases left in between. This CDR3 has 14 residues. The CDR3 loop is CASSLGGGQETQYF. Written as DNA, the CDR3 is TGTGCCAGCAGCTTAGGGGGAGGACAAGAGACCCAGTACTTC.

This chain uses TRBV9 with TRBJ2-1, with 8 bases fitting TRBD2. The CDR3 totals 17 residues. Per the germline V gene, CDR1 is SGDLS and CDR2 is YYNGEE. V shed 2 bases, J shed 4 bases, and the junction held 11 bases outside the gene matches. CDR3 in amino acids: CASSVQRGGGGYNEQFF. CDR3 in DNA: TGTGCCAGCAGCGTTCAACGAGGAGGCGGGGGGTACAATGAGCAGTTCTTC.

The chain carries TRBV5-6 and TRBJ2-7; TRBD1 matches 8 bases. CDR1 is SGHDT and CDR2 is YYEEEE in the germline V gene. This CDR3 is 14 amino acids long. The J segment lost 2 bases and the V segment lost 3 bases, leaving 4 bases of the junction unmatched. DNA for the CDR3: TGTGCCAGCAGCTCGACAGGGGAGGCCTACGAGCAGTACTTC. It translates to CASSSTGEAYEQYF.

This clone was counted a single time. This sequence joins TRBV7-2 and TRBJ1-4; 9 nucleotides align to TRBD1. Germline trimming cut 1 base from V and 10 bases from J; bases unmatched to any gene: 10. The length of the CDR3 is 16 residues. Germline V gene lookup returns CDR1 SGHTA and CDR2 FQGNSA. The CDR3, as DNA: TGTGCCAGCAGCTTAGAAACCGGGACAGGGCGAGGAAAACTGTTTTTT. It translates to CASSLETGTGRGKLFF.

This chain connects TRBV5-6 to TRBJ1-2; 8 bases map to TRBD1. This CDR3 has 16 residues. Trimming at V came to 6 bases and at J to 7 bases, leaving 17 bases not matched to a gene. Germline CDR1 is SGHDT and CDR2 is YYEEEE. The CDR3 loop reads CASTLVGDRNSGGYTF. The CDR3 DNA is TGTGCCAGCACCCTTGTCGGGGACAGGAATTCAGGTGGCTACACCTTC.

The chain is built from TRBV10-3 and TRBJ2-7; TRBD1 is a possible D gene (6 bases). The CDR3 runs 12 residues. The V and J ends lost 10 bases and 0 bases respectively, with 10 bases between them. Germline CDR1 ENHRY, CDR2 SYGVKD. The CDR3 here is CATLDSSYEQYF. CDR3 coding DNA: TGTGCCACTCTGGACAGCTCCTACGAGCAGTACTTC.

V usage is TRBV5-6 and J usage is TRBJ2-3; 9 bases are a match to TRBD2. The germline V gene has CDR1 SGHDT and CDR2 YYEEEE. Trimming removed 3 bases from V and 2 bases from J; junction bases left unmatched: 7. This CDR3 has 16 amino acids. This chain's CDR3 is CASSSLAGDITDTQYF. In nucleotides, the CDR3 is TGTGCCAGCAGCTCCTTAGCGGGGGACATCACAGATACGCAGTATTTT. The full variable domain, its missing parts supplied by reference TRBV5-6 and TRBJ2-3, is DAGVTQSPTHLIKTRGQQVTLRCSPKSGHDTVSWYQQALGQGPQFIFQYYEEEERQRGNFPDRFSGHQFPNYSSELNVNALLLGDSALYLCASSSLAGDITDTQYFGPGTRLTVL.

V gene TRBV11-2 combines with J gene TRBJ2-3, with D uncertain. Trimming took 5 bases from V and 4 from J, leaving 4 bases between them. The germline gives CDR1 SGHAT, CDR2 FQNNGV. This CDR3 comprises 11 residues. The CDR3 bases are TGTGCCAGCAGCCCCTCAGATACGCAGTATTTT. Amino acid sequence: CASSPSDTQYF.

V usage is TRBV5-1 and J usage is TRBJ2-2, with D maybe TRBD1 (7 bases). CDR3 size: 15 residues. The V and J ends lost 4 bases and 5 bases respectively, with 15 bases between them. Germline V gene lookup returns CDR1 SGHRS and CDR2 YFSETQ. The CDR3 sequence: CASSLAQGETGELFF. CDR3 in DNA: TGCGCCAGCAGCCTAGCGCAGGGGGAGACCGGGGAGCTGTTTTTT.

This chain connects TRBV4-1 to TRBJ2-7, with 12 positions matching TRBD1. This CDR3 region has 16 residues. Germline assignment: CDR1 MGHRA and CDR2 YSYEKL. The trim removed 3 bases at V and 7 bases at J, leaving 10 bases unmatched. CDR3 sequence: CASSQPPGQGASEQYF. In DNA, the CDR3 is TGCGCCAGCAGCCAGCCCCCGGGACAGGGGGCGTCGGAGCAGTACTTC.

The chain combines TRBV6-1 with TRBJ1-2, with D tentatively TRBD1 (6 bases). The length of the CDR3 is 14 residues. Deletions cut 1 base from V and 4 bases from J, with 10 bases between. CDR1 MNHNS and CDR2 SASEGT come from the germline V gene. The CDR3 protein is CASSEDRVGYGYTF. CDR3 DNA: TGTGCCAGCAGTGAAGACAGGGTTGGCTATGGCTACACCTTC.

This chain's CDR3 is CASSVEGTGGGYGYTF. The DNA of the CDR3 is TGTGCCAGCAGCGTAGAGGGGACAGGGGGCGGGTATGGCTACACCTTC. The chain links TRBV9 to TRBJ1-2; 12 bases are shared with TRBD1. Germline assignment: CDR1 SGDLS and CDR2 YYNGEE. This CDR3 has 16 amino acids. After removal of 0 bases from V and 5 bases from J, the junction contained 5 bases not matched to a gene.

Comments on this clone: The germline gene is not matched at one end of the junction; a read error may be the cause. This chain links TRBV19 with TRBJ1-6, with 8 bases that match TRBD1. Germline V gene data show CDR1 as LNHDA and CDR2 as SQIVND (reference sequence). This CDR3 comprises 16 residues. Written as DNA, the CDR3 is TGTGCCAGTAGTCCTAAGGACAGGGCCTACAATTCACCCCTCCACTTT. This encodes CASSPKDRAYNSPLHF. Complete variable domain (other parts from reference TRBV19 and TRBJ1-6): DGGITQSPKYLFRKEGQNVTLSCEQNLNHDAMYWYRQDPGQGLRLIYYSQIVNDFQKGDIAEGYSVSREKKESFPLTVTSAQKNPTAFYLCASSPKDRAYNSPLHFGNGTRLTVT.

This clone was seen only a few times. Germline is not matched at one junction end, which may reflect a read error. V and J are TRBV29-1 and TRBJ1-1, with 10 bases that match TRBD1. The CDR3 totals 14 residues. Germline V CDR1 and CDR2: SQVTM, ANQGSEA. The CDR3 DNA is TGTAGCGTTCGGGGACAGGGGATGAGCACTGAAGCTTTCTTT. This codes for CSVRGQGMSTEAFF.

The chain joins TRBV2 to TRBJ1-4; 8 bases line up with TRBD1. Germline values: CDR1 SNHLY, CDR2 FYNNEI. The CDR3 has 13 amino acids. The V and J ends lost 6 bases and 8 bases, in that order; junction bases with no gene match: 5. The CDR3 loop reads CASSWDRSEKLFF. The CDR3 region has the DNA TGTGCCAGCAGCTGGGACAGGTCCGAAAAACTGTTTTTT.

This clone is a singleton in its sample. V is TRBV18 and J is TRBJ1-5; D ambiguous. The V end lost 5 bases, the J end lost 1 base, and 9 bases lay between the germline ends. Germline CDR1 reads KGHSH; CDR2 reads LQKENI. The CDR3 loop spans 14 amino acids. The CDR3: CASSRTGSNQPQHF. The CDR3 coding sequence is TGTGCCAGCTCAAGGACGGGGAGCAATCAGCCCCAGCATTTT.

This chain joins TRBV19 and TRBJ1-1; TRBD1 matches at 12 bases. Germline trimming cut 4 bases from V and 2 bases from J; bases unmatched to any gene: 5. The CDR3 has 16 amino acids. Germline V gives CDR1 LNHDA, CDR2 SQIVND (reference sequence). The CDR3 loop is CASSRPGQGANTEAFF. CDR3 DNA: TGTGCCAGTAGTAGACCGGGACAGGGGGCCAACACTGAAGCTTTCTTT.

This clone was picked up one time. The V call is TRBV27, the J call TRBJ2-1; tentatively, D is TRBD2 (5 bases). The CDR3 has 13 amino acids. Germline V CDR1 and CDR2: MNHEY, SMNVEV (reference sequence). V lost 5 bases, J lost 9 bases, and 14 bases lay in between. This CDR3 is CASSVSGIVEQFF. CDR3 in DNA: TGTGCCAGCAGTGTGTCGGGGATCGTTGAGCAGTTCTTC.

This chain uses TRBV2 with TRBJ1-1; unclear D gene. Between the trimmed V and J ends, which lost 6 bases and 10 bases, there was a span of 15 bases. The CDR3 runs to 12 residues. CDR1 is SNHLY, CDR2 FYNNEI, per germline. The CDR3 DNA is TGTGCCAGCAGCGCAGGCAGCGGGGTAGCTTTCTTT. It yields the protein CASSAGSGVAFF. The full variable domain, completed using reference TRBV2 and TRBJ1-1, is EPEVTQTPSHQVTQMGQEVILRCVPISNHLYFYWYRQILGQKVEFLVSFYNNEISEKSEIFDDQFSVERPDGSNFTLKIRSTKLEDSAMYFCASSAGSGVAFFGQGTRLTVV.

CDR3 DNA: TGTGCCAGCAGCTTAGTTAGCGGGAGCTCCTACGAGCAGTACTTC. Its translation: CASSLVSGSSYEQYF. The V call is TRBV7-2, the J call TRBJ2-7; the match to TRBD2 covers 9 bases. Trimming cost V 1 base and J 0 bases; bases outside gene matches: 1. This CDR3 region has 15 residues. Germline assignment: CDR1 SGHTA and CDR2 FQGNSA.